The 19 T cell receptor beta chains presented below share a single source sample, sequenced in a study of blood T cell repertoires in COVID-19. TCRdb's table, derived via immunoSEQ multiplex PCR, lists solely in-frame clones and lacks some. This repertoire shows around 60,000 clones, around 90% found once; its top ten account for around 3.5%. Sequencing input: peripheral blood. The receptor set was obtained from a middle-aged man with active COVID-19.

Here the CDR3 reads CASSTRGAGVEKLFF. For the CDR3, the DNA is TGTGCCAGCAGCACCCGGGGGGCAGGGGTCGAAAAACTGTTTTTT. The chain carries TRBV5-8 and TRBJ1-4; a possible D gene is TRBD1 (6 bases). V lost 4 bases, J lost 8 bases, and 18 bases lay in between. CDR1 SGHTS and CDR2 YDEGEE come from the germline V gene. This CDR3 has 15 amino acids. Together with reference TRBV5-8 and TRBJ1-4, the CDR3 gives the full variable domain: EAGVTQSPTHLIKTRGQQATLRCSPISGHTSVYWYQQALGLGLQFLLWYDEGEERNRGNFPPRFSGRQFPNYSSELNVNALELEDSALYLCASSTRGAGVEKLFFGSGTQLSVL.

The V call is TRBV29-1, the J call TRBJ2-5, with D perhaps TRBD2 (7 bases). The ends were cut back, 7 bases at V and 5 bases at J, with 14 bases in the middle. This CDR3 has 12 residues. In germline, CDR1 is SQVTM, CDR2 ANQGSEA. CDR3 DNA: TGCAGCGCCTCCGGGGGGCCGGAGACCCAGTACTTC. Protein sequence: CSASGGPETQYF.

The V and J genes are TRBV27 and TRBJ2-5; 8 bases agree with TRBD2. Germline CDR1 reads MNHEY; CDR2 reads SMNVEV (reference sequence). Trimming at V came to 5 bases and at J to 4 bases, leaving 3 bases not matched to a gene. The CDR3 has 13 amino acids. CDR3 residues: CASSTLAGETQYF. CDR3 in DNA: TGTGCCAGCAGTACCCTAGCGGGAGAGACCCAGTACTTC.

The J gene is TRBJ2-1, the V gene TRBV7-2, with D possibly matching TRBD2 (5 bases). The CDR3 contains 13 residues. The ends were cut back, 5 bases at V and 4 bases at J, with 9 bases in the middle. Per the germline V gene, CDR1 is SGHTA and CDR2 is FQGNSA. This chain's CDR3 is CASSQEVYNEQFF. The CDR3 nucleotides read TGTGCCAGCAGCCAGGAGGTGTACAATGAGCAGTTCTTC.

The chain links TRBV6-2 or TRBV6-3 to TRBJ2-1, with TRBD2 matching over 9 bases. The ends lost 2 bases at V and 5 bases at J; junction bases unmatched: 7. In germline, CDR1 is MNHEY, CDR2 SVGEGT. There are 16 residues in the CDR3. The CDR3 spells CASSYGLAGANNEQFF. DNA for the CDR3: TGTGCCAGCAGTTACGGGTTAGCGGGGGCGAACAATGAGCAGTTCTTC.

This chain uses TRBV5-4 with TRBJ2-6; no clear D. Trimming removed 0 bases at V and 0 bases at J, with 13 bases between. The CDR3 is 18 amino acids. The V gene's germline CDR1 is SGHNT and CDR2 YYREEE (reference sequence). The chain's CDR3 is CASSLGWNPGSGANVLTF. In DNA form, the CDR3 reads TGTGCCAGCAGCTTGGGATGGAATCCAGGCTCTGGGGCCAACGTCCTGACTTTC.

The chain joins TRBV5-6 to TRBJ1-2; weak D call: TRBD1 (5 bases). Per the germline V gene, CDR1 is SGHDT and CDR2 is YYEEEE. V was cut by 4 bases and J by 1 base, with 8 bases left in between. CDR3 length equals 13 residues. The CDR3 spells CASSKDSNYGYTF. As DNA, the CDR3 is TGTGCCAGCAGCAAAGACAGTAACTATGGCTACACCTTC.

The chain has TRBV6-1 and TRBJ2-7, with 8 bases fitting TRBD2. Germline CDR1 is MNHNS and CDR2 is SASEGT. This CDR3 has 18 residues. V was pared by 3 bases and J by 4 bases, with 17 bases of the junction left unmatched. CDR3 sequence: CASSDGGGFAGRRYEQYF. The CDR3 DNA reads as TGTGCCAGCAGTGACGGCGGGGGGTTCGCGGGGAGAAGGTACGAGCAGTACTTC.

The rearrangement joins TRBV7-3 to TRBJ2-3, with D perhaps matching TRBD2 (6 bases). The CDR3 has 18 amino acids. The germline V gene has CDR1 SGHTA and CDR2 FQGTGA. The V and J ends lost 5 bases and 4 bases respectively, with 25 bases between them. The CDR3 reads CASSPSRERGIPSDTQYF. CDR3 nucleotide sequence: TGTGCCAGCAGCCCCTCGCGGGAACGGGGGATCCCATCAGATACGCAGTATTTT.

The chain joins TRBV15 to TRBJ2-7, with D perhaps TRBD2 (6 bases). The CDR3 is 14 residues long. V dropped 5 bases and J dropped 2 bases, with 13 bases sitting between them. In germline, CDR1 is LNHNV, CDR2 YYDKDF (reference sequence). The CDR3 is CATSWEAGTYEQYF. The CDR3 DNA sequence: TGTGCCACCAGCTGGGAGGCAGGCACCTACGAGCAGTACTTC.

In its sample, this clone was seen once. The CDR3 DNA follows: TGTGCCAGCTCACCGTCGGTGAACACTGAAGCTTTCTTT. Its translation is CASSPSVNTEAFF. This rearrangement joins TRBV18 to TRBJ1-1; D not resolved. The germline gives CDR1 KGHSH, CDR2 LQKENI. V lost 3 bases and J 0 bases, leaving 5 bases between the germline ends. The CDR3 covers 13 residues.

The chain is built from TRBV2 and TRBJ2-3; tentatively, D is TRBD1 (6 bases). The germline V gene has CDR1 SNHLY and CDR2 FYNNEI. V dropped 6 bases and J dropped 9 bases, with 25 bases sitting between them. This CDR3 is built from 16 residues. CDR3 loop: CASSPRGTARTTTQYF. The CDR3 bases are TGTGCCAGCAGCCCTAGGGGGACGGCGAGAACCACAACGCAGTATTTT.

The rearrangement joins TRBV11-2 to TRBJ2-2, with D possibly being TRBD1 (5 bases). This CDR3 comprises 19 residues. The germline V and J ends were trimmed by 3 bases and 2 bases, with 22 bases remaining between them. CDR1 SGHAT and CDR2 FQNNGV come from the germline V gene. The CDR3: CASSLGLGFMGHNTGELFF. The CDR3 bases are TGTGCCAGCAGCTTGGGGCTGGGATTCATGGGCCACAACACCGGGGAGCTGTTTTTT.

In its sample, this clone was seen once. The chain employs TRBV20-1 and TRBJ2-1; TRBD2 matches at 9 bases. CDR1 is DFQATT, CDR2 SNEGSKA, per germline (reference sequence). CDR3 length equals 15 residues. The V gene end was trimmed by 3 bases and the J gene end by 8 bases; junction bases not matched to a gene: 11. DNA of the CDR3: TGCAGTGCTAGTAGAGCGGGGGGCGGGGTGGATGAGCAGTTCTTC. The encoded protein is CSASRAGGGVDEQFF.

The chain recombines TRBV12-3 or TRBV12-4 with TRBJ1-1; D is unclear. The CDR3 is 11 amino acids. V lost 6 bases and J lost 3, with 5 bases in between. Written as DNA, the CDR3 is TGTGCCAGCAGCCTCTACACTGAAGCTTTCTTT. Translated, it gives CASSLYTEAFF.

The DNA for the CDR3 is TGTGCCAGTAGTTATCGGGGGAACCAGCCCCAGCATTTT. Its protein is CASSYRGNQPQHF. The chain employs TRBV19 and TRBJ1-5, with D perhaps TRBD1 (5 bases). The CDR3 sequence is 13 residues long. V was cut by 5 bases and J by 7 bases, with 12 bases left in between. The V gene's germline CDR1 is LNHDA and CDR2 SQIVND (reference sequence).

The genes are TRBV6-2 or TRBV6-3 and TRBJ2-7; TRBD2 matches at 7 bases. The germline CDR1 and CDR2 sequences are MNHEY and SVGEGT. V lost 4 bases, J lost 4 bases, and 7 bases stayed unmatched. The CDR3 runs to 14 residues. This chain's CDR3 is CASSFGGKIYEQYF. The CDR3 DNA reads as TGTGCCAGCAGTTTCGGGGGGAAAATTTACGAGCAGTACTTC.

This chain links TRBV9 with TRBJ1-5; D gene unclear. V was clipped by 4 bases and J by 5 bases, with 13 bases between them. CDR1 is SGDLS and CDR2 is YYNGEE in the germline V gene. The CDR3 loop spans 14 amino acids. CDR3 protein: CASSRDPSDQPQHF. The CDR3 DNA reads as TGTGCCAGCAGCAGAGACCCCAGCGATCAGCCCCAGCATTTT.

This clone came up a few times. This chain uses TRBV9 with TRBJ2-2; the D gene is possibly TRBD1 (5 bases). The CDR3 is 14 amino acids. Trimming removed 3 bases at V and 3 bases at J, with 9 bases between. CDR1 is SGDLS and CDR2 is YYNGEE in the germline V gene. The CDR3 reads CASSARADTGELFF. The CDR3 nucleotides read TGTGCCAGCAGCGCCAGGGCGGACACCGGGGAGCTGTTTTTT. Using reference TRBV9 and TRBJ2-2 for the parts outside the CDR3, the full variable domain is DSGVTQTPKHLITATGQRVTLRCSPRSGDLSVYWYQQSLDQGLQFLIQYYNGEERAKGNILERFSAQQFPDLHSELNLSSLELGDSALYFCASSARADTGELFFGEGSRLTVL.